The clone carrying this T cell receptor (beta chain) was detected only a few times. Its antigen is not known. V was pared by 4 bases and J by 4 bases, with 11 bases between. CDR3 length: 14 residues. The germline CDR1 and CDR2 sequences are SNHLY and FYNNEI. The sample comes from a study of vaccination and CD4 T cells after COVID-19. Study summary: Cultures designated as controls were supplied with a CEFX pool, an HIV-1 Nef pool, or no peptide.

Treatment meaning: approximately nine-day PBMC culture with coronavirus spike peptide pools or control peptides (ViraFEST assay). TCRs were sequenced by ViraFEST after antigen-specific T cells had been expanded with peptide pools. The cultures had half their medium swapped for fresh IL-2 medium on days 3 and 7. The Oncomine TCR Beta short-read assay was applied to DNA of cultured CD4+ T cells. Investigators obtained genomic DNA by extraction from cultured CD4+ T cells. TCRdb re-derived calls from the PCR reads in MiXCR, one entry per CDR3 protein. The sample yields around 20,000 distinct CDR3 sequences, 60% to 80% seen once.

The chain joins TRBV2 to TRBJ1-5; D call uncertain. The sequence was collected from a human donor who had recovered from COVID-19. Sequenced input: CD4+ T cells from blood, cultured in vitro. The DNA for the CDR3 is TGTGCCAGCAGTGCCGTAAACGAAAATCAGCCCCAGCATTTT. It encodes CASSAVNENQPQHF.